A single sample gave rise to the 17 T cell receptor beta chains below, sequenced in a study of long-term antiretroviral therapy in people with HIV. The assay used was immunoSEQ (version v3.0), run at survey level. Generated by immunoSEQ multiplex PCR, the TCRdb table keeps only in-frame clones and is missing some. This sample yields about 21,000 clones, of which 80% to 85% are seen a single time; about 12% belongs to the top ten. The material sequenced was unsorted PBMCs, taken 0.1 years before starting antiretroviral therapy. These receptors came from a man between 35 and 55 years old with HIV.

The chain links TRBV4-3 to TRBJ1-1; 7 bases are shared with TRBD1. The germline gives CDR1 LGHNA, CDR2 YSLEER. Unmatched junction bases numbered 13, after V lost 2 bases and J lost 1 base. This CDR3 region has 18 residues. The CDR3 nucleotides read TGCGCCAGCAGCCAACACCAAAGCCCCGGGACAGCGAACACTGAAGCTTTCTTT. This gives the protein CASSQHQSPGTANTEAFF.

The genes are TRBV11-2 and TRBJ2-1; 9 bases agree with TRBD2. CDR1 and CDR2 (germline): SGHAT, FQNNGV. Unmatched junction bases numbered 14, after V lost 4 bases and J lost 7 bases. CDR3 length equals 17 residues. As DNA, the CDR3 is TGTGCCAGCAGCTACCTACTTCAGCTAGCGGGGATGAATGAGCAGTTCTTC. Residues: CASSYLLQLAGMNEQFF.

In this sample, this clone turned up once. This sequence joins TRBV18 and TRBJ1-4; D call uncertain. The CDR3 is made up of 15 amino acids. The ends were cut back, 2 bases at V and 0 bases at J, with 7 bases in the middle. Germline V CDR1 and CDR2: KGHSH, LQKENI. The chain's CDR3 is CASSPGHATNEKLFF. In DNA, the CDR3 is TGTGCCAGCTCACCAGGGCATGCAACTAATGAAAAACTGTTTTTT.

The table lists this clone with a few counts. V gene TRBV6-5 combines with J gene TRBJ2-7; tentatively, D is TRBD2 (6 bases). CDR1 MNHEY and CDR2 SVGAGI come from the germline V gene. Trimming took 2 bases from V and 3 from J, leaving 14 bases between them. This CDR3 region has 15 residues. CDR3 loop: CASSYTGGESYEQYF. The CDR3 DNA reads TGTGCCAGCAGTTACACGGGCGGGGAGAGCTACGAGCAGTACTTC.

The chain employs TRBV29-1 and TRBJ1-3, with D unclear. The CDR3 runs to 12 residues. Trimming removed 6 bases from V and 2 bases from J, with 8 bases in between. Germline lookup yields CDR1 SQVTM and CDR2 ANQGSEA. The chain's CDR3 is CSVLSPGNTIYF. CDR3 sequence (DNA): TGCAGCGTCCTATCCCCTGGAAACACCATATATTTT.

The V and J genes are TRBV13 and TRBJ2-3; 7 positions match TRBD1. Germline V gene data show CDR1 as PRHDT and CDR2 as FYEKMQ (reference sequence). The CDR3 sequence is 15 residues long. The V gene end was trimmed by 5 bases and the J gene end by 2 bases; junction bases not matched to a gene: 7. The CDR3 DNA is TGTGCCAGCAGCAGCACGGGACAGCCCACAGATACGCAGTATTTT. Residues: CASSSTGQPTDTQYF.

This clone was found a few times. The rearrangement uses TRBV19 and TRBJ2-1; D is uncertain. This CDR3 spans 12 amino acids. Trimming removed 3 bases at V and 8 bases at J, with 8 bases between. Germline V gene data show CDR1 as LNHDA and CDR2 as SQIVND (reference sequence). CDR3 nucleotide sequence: TGTGCCAGTAGTATTGGAGCAGATGAGCAGTTCTTC. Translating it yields CASSIGADEQFF.

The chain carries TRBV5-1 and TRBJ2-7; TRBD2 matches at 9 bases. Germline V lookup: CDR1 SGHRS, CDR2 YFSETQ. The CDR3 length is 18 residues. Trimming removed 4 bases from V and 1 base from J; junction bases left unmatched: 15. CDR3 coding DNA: TGCGCCAGCAGCCCCAAAGCGGGGGGCTTTCCTCGTTCCTACGAGCAGTACTTC. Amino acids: CASSPKAGGFPRSYEQYF.

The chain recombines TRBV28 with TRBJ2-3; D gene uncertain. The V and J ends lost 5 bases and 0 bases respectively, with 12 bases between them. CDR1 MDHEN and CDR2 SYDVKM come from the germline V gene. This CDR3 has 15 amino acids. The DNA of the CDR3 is TGTGCCAGCAGTCCTCTAGGGCCGAGCACAGATACGCAGTATTTT. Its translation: CASSPLGPSTDTQYF.

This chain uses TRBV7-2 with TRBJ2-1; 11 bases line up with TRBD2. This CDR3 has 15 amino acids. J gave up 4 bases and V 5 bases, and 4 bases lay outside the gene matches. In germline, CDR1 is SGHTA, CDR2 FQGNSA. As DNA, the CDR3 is TGTGCCAGCAGCCAGACTAGCGGGGCTTACAATGAGCAGTTCTTC. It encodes CASSQTSGAYNEQFF.

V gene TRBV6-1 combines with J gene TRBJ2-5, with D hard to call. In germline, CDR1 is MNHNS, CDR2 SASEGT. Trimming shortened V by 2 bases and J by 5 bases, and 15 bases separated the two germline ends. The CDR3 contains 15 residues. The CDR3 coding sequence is TGTGCCAGCAGTGAACAGCCTTCCGGAAGGGAGACCCAGTACTTC. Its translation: CASSEQPSGRETQYF.

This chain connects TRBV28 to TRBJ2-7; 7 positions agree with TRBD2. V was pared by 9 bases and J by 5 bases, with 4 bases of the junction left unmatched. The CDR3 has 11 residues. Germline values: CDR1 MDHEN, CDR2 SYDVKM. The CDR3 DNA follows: TGTGCCAGTACTCGGGGGGACGAGCAGTACTTC. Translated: CASTRGDEQYF.

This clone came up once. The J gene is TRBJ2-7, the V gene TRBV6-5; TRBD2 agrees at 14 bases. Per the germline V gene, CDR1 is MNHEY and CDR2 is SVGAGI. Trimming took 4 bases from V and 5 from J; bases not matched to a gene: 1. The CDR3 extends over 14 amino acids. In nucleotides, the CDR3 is TGTGCCAGCAGTTGGGGACTAGCGGGAGACGAGCAGTACTTC. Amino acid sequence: CASSWGLAGDEQYF.

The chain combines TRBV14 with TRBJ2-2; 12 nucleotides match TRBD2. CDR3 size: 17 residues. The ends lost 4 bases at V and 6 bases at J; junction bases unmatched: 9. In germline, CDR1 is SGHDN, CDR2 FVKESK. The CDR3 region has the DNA TGTGCCAGCAGCCCGGAATTTCTAGCGGGAGGGGCCGGGGAGCTGTTTTTT. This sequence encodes CASSPEFLAGGAGELFF.

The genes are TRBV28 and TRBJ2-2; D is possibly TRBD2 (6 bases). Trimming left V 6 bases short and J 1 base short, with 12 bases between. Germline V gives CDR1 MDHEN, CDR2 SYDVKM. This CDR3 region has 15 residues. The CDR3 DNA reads TGTGCCAGCAGACGTACCGGGAGGAACACCGGGGAGCTGTTTTTT. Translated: CASRRTGRNTGELFF. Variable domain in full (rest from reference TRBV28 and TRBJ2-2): DVKVTQSSRYLVKRTGEKVFLECVQDMDHENMFWYRQDPGLGLRLIYFSYDVKMKEKGDIPEGYSVSREKKERFSLILESASTNQTSMYLCASRRTGRNTGELFFGEGSRLTVL.

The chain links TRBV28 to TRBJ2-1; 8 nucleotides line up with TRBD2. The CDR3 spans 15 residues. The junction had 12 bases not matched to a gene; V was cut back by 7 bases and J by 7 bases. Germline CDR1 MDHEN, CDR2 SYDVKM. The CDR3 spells CASNFLGRAGNEQFF. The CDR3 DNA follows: TGTGCCAGCAACTTTCTCGGGAGGGCGGGGAATGAGCAGTTCTTC.

The CDR3 region is CASSLALRAETQYF. The CDR3 DNA sequence: TGTGCCAGCAGCTTAGCTCTGCGGGCGGAGACCCAGTACTTC. The chain is built from TRBV7-6 and TRBJ2-5, with a tentative D call TRBD2 (5 bases). Germline V gene data show CDR1 as SGHVS and CDR2 as FNYEAQ. The CDR3 sequence is 14 residues long. The V end was cut by 0 bases, the J end by 5 bases, with 10 bases between.